The source of this T cell receptor (beta chain) is a study of Ad26.COV2.S vaccination and SARS-CoV-2 variants (dated by TCRdb to about 2021). As for the study more broadly: Vaccine-arm donors were drawn from COV1001, a multicentre, randomized, double-blind, placebo-controlled phase I-IIa trial of Ad26.COV2.S in healthy adults. Ad26.COV2.S was administered intramuscularly at 5 x 10^10 or 1 x 10^11 viral particles, either as a single shot or as two shots given 56 days apart. The specificity and breadth of SARS-CoV-2-reactive T cell receptors after Ad26.COV2.S vaccination were assessed by TCRbeta repertoire sequencing. A total of around 32 samples were included in the TCR-sequenced set, comprising roughly 19 Ad26.COV2.S vaccine recipients, 5 placebo recipients and 8 SARS-CoV-2 convalescent individuals. Trial participants were randomized into five groups of five: low-dose or high-dose Ad26.COV2.S given once or twice, or placebo on both occasions. Blinding of investigators to trial group allocation was maintained during experiments and outcome assessment.

Taken from cysteine to phenylalanine, the CDR3 has 10 residues. Only the CDR3 part of the read is kept: 30 bases, read in frame from the first base. Based on the germline V gene, the CDR1 and CDR2 sequences are ENHRY and SYGVKD. The treatment or condition label for this specimen denotes: 15 to 20 received Ad26.COV2.S at low or high dose, single or two shots; roughly five received placebo; per-sample allocation not given. For vaccine and placebo recipients, repertoires were sequenced using samples collected on day 63 after the first injection. In Cohort 1b, about two dozen adults aged 18-55 years were enrolled at a single site in Boston, USA, between 29 July and 7 August 2020. Ad26.COV2.S was a replication-incompetent adenovirus type 26 vector expressing a prefusion-stabilized SARS-CoV-2 spike protein from the original Wuhan strain. The immunoSEQ Assay was used to sequence TCRbeta CDR3 regions. After extraction, genomic DNA underwent amplification by bias-controlled multiplex PCR, followed by high-throughput sequencing. Regarding the original processing steps: Collapsing and filtering of sequences were performed to quantify the absolute abundance of each unique TCRbeta CDR3 region. T cell fraction was estimated by normalization of TCRbeta template counts to usable DNA, with usable DNA being measured through amplification of reference genes present in all nucleated cells. Repertoire TCRs were annotated as SARS-CoV-2-specific by exact matching of V gene, CDR3 amino acid sequence and J gene to a known reactive TCR set. The reference SARS-CoV-2 TCR set was derived from MIRA and filtered for enrichment in COVID-19-positive ImmuneCODE repertoires, a step that removed public or cross-reactive TCRs. Using the MIRA antigens, annotated TCRs were further analysed by specific ORF or by position within an ORF. Breadth was defined as annotated unique rearrangements over total unique productive rearrangements; depth was the summed frequency of those rearrangements. TCR breadth was compared between groups using two-sided Wilcoxon rank-sum tests. Entries here come from immuneACCESS through TCRdb and include only in-frame sequences with V and J called. Some clones fail to appear in such tables; in the studies checked, an unresolved V gene covers under half of the shortfall, and the cause of the remainder is unknown. D and trimming were read from the DNA, whereas the V and J calls and clone size are those reported in that table. For this sample there are some 450,000 clones; less than 95% appear just once. The top ten clones comprise around 4.5% of the sample.

A word on this clone: Its target antigen remains unknown. No quality values exist for individual bases; no much larger clone is one base distant.

What the study reported, not specific to this receptor: The authors noted that total T cell responses may have been underestimated by the TCR breadth and depth analyses. Ad26.COV2.S recipients had higher spike-specific TCR breadth than placebo recipients (P = 0.0014). Comparing responses between vaccine doses or regimens was not something the study was powered to do. After vaccination, substantial breadth of spike-specific CD8+ and CD4+ T cell responses was reported. Vaccine and placebo recipients had comparable non-spike TCR breadth, which fits with the vaccine containing only spike.

This chain joins TRBV10-3 to TRBJ1-6, and the D gene may be TRBD1, 6 bases matching. The TCR was taken from a person between 18 and 59 years old who received the Ad26.COV2.S COVID-19 vaccine or a placebo. Sequencing was performed on peripheral blood, taken in a trial of Ad26.COV2.S vaccine versus placebo. Here is the DNA: TGTGCAATCGGGGGCTCACCCCTCCACTTT. Translated, it gives CAIGGSPLHF.